Listed below are T cell receptor beta chains from one sample, sequenced in a study of blood T cell repertoires in COVID-19. Libraries were prepared by immunoSEQ multiplex PCR; TCRdb keeps only in-frame clonotypes and omits some of them. The sample lists some 80,000 clones; roughly four fifths were seen once. The material sequenced was peripheral blood. These receptors were taken from a human donor in a cohort sampled during active COVID-19. CDR3s include the opening cysteine and the closing phenylalanine or tryptophan. The order of the fields is D gene, J gene, V gene, clone size, CDR3 DNA, CDR3 protein. The D gene is left open where the match is weak. For some rows the clone size is stated as once, few or many, or as a class when expanded; others skip it.

d_gene: TRBD2
j_gene: TRBJ2-5
v_gene: TRBV7-2
abundance: -
CDR3nt: TGTGCCAGCAGCCCCGATGCGGGGGGGGGAGAGACCCAGTACTTC
CDR3aa: CASSPDAGGGETQYF

d_gene: TRBD2
j_gene: TRBJ2-5
v_gene: TRBV7-8
abundance: once
CDR3nt: TGTGCCAGCAGCTTAGGGCCGCGGACTAGCGGGGGAAGGGAGACCCAGTACTTC
CDR3aa: CASSLGPRTSGGRETQYF

d_gene: -
j_gene: TRBJ2-7
v_gene: TRBV18
abundance: -
CDR3nt: TGTGCCAGCTCACCCGGGACAAACTCCTACGAGCAGTACTTC
CDR3aa: CASSPGTNSYEQYF

d_gene: TRBD1
j_gene: TRBJ1-2
v_gene: TRBV5-4
abundance: -
CDR3nt: TGTGCCAGCAGCCGGACAGGGGATAACTATGGCTACACCTTC
CDR3aa: CASSRTGDNYGYTF

d_gene: -
j_gene: TRBJ2-5
v_gene: TRBV7-7
abundance: -
CDR3nt: TGTGCCAGCAGCTTTCGGGAAACAAGTATTGAGACCCAGTACTTC
CDR3aa: CASSFRETSIETQYF

d_gene: TRBD1
j_gene: TRBJ1-1
v_gene: TRBV30
abundance: -
CDR3nt: TGTGCCTGGGGGCGGGACAGGAGGAACACTGAAGCTTTCTTT
CDR3aa: CAWGRDRRNTEAFF

d_gene: -
j_gene: TRBJ1-3
v_gene: TRBV30
abundance: -
CDR3nt: TGTGCCTGGAGTGTCGGTCGCCCCTCTGGAAACACCATATATTTT
CDR3aa: CAWSVGRPSGNTIYF

d_gene: TRBD2
j_gene: TRBJ2-7
v_gene: TRBV10-3
abundance: -
CDR3nt: TGTGCCATCAGTGAGACGGGGACTAGCGGTTCCTACGAGCAGTACTTC
CDR3aa: CAISETGTSGSYEQYF

d_gene: -
j_gene: TRBJ1-1
v_gene: TRBV7-9
abundance: many
CDR3nt: TGTGCCAGCAGCCGGGGGGTAGATGAAGCTTTCTTT
CDR3aa: CASSRGVDEAFF

d_gene: -
j_gene: TRBJ1-2
v_gene: TRBV7-2
abundance: -
CDR3nt: TGTGCCAGCAGCAAGGACAGAATCTATGGCTACACCTTC
CDR3aa: CASSKDRIYGYTF

d_gene: TRBD1
j_gene: TRBJ1-2
v_gene: TRBV5-4
abundance: -
CDR3nt: TGTGCCAGCAGCTGGCTCCGACAGGGTACTAACTATGGCTACACCTTC
CDR3aa: CASSWLRQGTNYGYTF

d_gene: TRBD1
j_gene: TRBJ2-3
v_gene: TRBV7-3
abundance: -
CDR3nt: TGTGCCAGCAGTAGGTGGGGGACAGTCGAAAGGGATACGCAGTATTTT
CDR3aa: CASSRWGTVERDTQYF

d_gene: TRBD1
j_gene: TRBJ2-5
v_gene: TRBV2
abundance: -
CDR3nt: TGTGCCAGCAGTGGCCCAGGGGGCGACATGGAGACCCAGTACTTC
CDR3aa: CASSGPGGDMETQYF